The rows below give T cell receptor beta chains drawn from one sample of a study of shared clonotypes between healthy human individuals. The repertoire was sequenced with immunoSEQ multiplex PCR; TCRdb's copy has only in-frame clones and lacks some. The sample lists nearly 2 million clones, approximately 94% occurring once. The sample comprised naive CD8+ T cells sorted from blood. These receptors were taken from a man aged 18 to 29 in good health. CDR3s include the opening cysteine and the closing phenylalanine or tryptophan. Each record gives: clone size, V gene, J gene, D gene, CDR3 protein, CDR3 DNA. D genes are given only for firm matches. Clone size, where shown, is once, few, many, or a class for clones that have expanded.

once	TRBV28	TRBJ2-7	TRBD1	CASRGRVGQGFSSYEQYF	TGTGCCAGCAGGGGAAGGGTGGGACAGGGTTTCAGCTCCTACGAGCAGTACTTC
.	TRBV4-1	TRBJ2-3	.	CASSQEWGITDTQYF	TGCGCCAGCAGCCAAGAGTGGGGGATCACAGATACGCAGTATTTT
.	TRBV29-1	TRBJ1-1	.	CSVFPGNTEAFF	TGCAGCGTTTTCCCCGGGAACACTGAAGCTTTCTTT
.	TRBV11-2	TRBJ2-2	.	CASSFGGGTGELFF	TGTGCCAGCAGCTTCGGGGGAGGCACCGGGGAGCTGTTTTTT
.	TRBV4-1	TRBJ2-1	TRBD2	CASSSSGRAIYNEQFF	TGCGCCAGCAGCTCTAGCGGGAGGGCCATATACAATGAGCAGTTCTTC
once	TRBV14	TRBJ2-1	TRBD2	CASSQVWERSLAGGLRGDEQFF	TGTGCCAGCAGCCAAGTGTGGGAAAGGAGTCTAGCGGGGGGCCTCCGGGGAGATGAGCAGTTCTTC
.	TRBV5-6	TRBJ2-7	.	CASSLETYEQYF	TGTGCCAGCAGTTTGGAGACCTACGAGCAGTACTTC
.	TRBV2	TRBJ2-3	TRBD1	CASSDLTGGPDTQYF	TGTGCCAGCAGTGATCTCACAGGGGGTCCAGATACGCAGTATTTT
.	TRBV7-9	TRBJ1-1	TRBD1	CASSSQGTGMDTEAFF	TGTGCCAGCAGCTCTCAAGGGACAGGGATGGACACTGAAGCTTTCTTT
few	TRBV6-5	TRBJ2-7	.	CASSYSGNYEQYF	TGTGCCAGCAGTTACTCAGGGAACTACGAGCAGTACTTC
.	TRBV19	TRBJ2-7	TRBD1	CASSMGTGEGEQYF	TGTGCCAGTAGTATGGGGACAGGGGAGGGCGAGCAGTACTTC
.	TRBV6-5	TRBJ2-2	.	CASSYGDGLTGELFF	TGTGCCAGCAGTTACGGTGACGGGTTGACCGGGGAGCTGTTTTTT
.	TRBV5-4	TRBJ2-7	.	CASSFGTDYEQYF	TGTGCCAGCAGCTTCGGTACGGACTACGAGCAGTACTTC
.	TRBV7-8	TRBJ2-7	.	CASSLGGGYEQYF	TGTGCCAGCAGCCTAGGGGGAGGTTACGAGCAGTACTTC
.	TRBV7-7	TRBJ1-5	TRBD1	CASSTGQGVLNQPQHF	TGTGCTAGCAGCACTGGACAGGGGGTCCTTAATCAGCCCCAGCATTTT
.	TRBV11-2	TRBJ2-1	.	CASTMVGNNEQFF	TGTGCCAGCACCATGGTTGGGAACAATGAGCAGTTCTTC
.	TRBV5-1	TRBJ2-7	TRBD1	CASSAGTGLYEQYF	TGCGCCAGCAGCGCCGGGACAGGGCTTTACGAGCAGTACTTC
.	TRBV7-9	TRBJ1-4	.	CASSPQRIPATNEKLFF	TGTGCCAGCAGCCCACAGCGAATCCCCGCAACTAATGAAAAACTGTTTTTT
.	TRBV7-2	TRBJ1-1	.	CASSPGQFTNTEAFF	TGTGCCAGCAGCCCCGGACAATTTACGAACACTGAAGCTTTCTTT
.	TRBV7-8	TRBJ1-6	.	CASSLATPGDSPLHF	TGTGCCAGCAGCTTAGCGACACCCGGAGATTCACCCCTCCACTTT
.	TRBV11-2	TRBJ2-3	.	CATGGAEGTQYF	TGTGCCACTGGGGGGGCAGAGGGTACGCAGTATTTT
.	TRBV7-9	TRBJ1-4	.	CASRGNEKLFF	TGTGCCAGCAGGGGTAATGAAAAACTGTTTTTT
.	TRBV27	TRBJ2-7	TRBD1	CASSPGQAYEQYF	TGTGCCAGCAGCCCCGGACAGGCTTACGAGCAGTACTTC
.	TRBV29-1	TRBJ1-6	TRBD1	CSVNDRDSQSSYNSPLHF	TGCAGCGTGAACGACAGGGACTCTCAGAGCTCCTATAATTCACCCCTCCACTTT
.	TRBV10-2	TRBJ2-7	.	CASSLSYEQYF	TGCGCCAGCAGCCTCTCGTACGAGCAGTACTTC
.	TRBV5-1	TRBJ2-7	TRBD1	CASSLEGTGLPYEQYF	TGCGCCAGCAGCTTGGAGGGGACAGGGCTTCCCTACGAGCAGTACTTC
once	TRBV18	TRBJ2-7	.	CASSPPGATFEQYF	TGTGCCAGCTCACCCCCAGGCGCCACCTTCGAGCAGTACTTC
few	TRBV5-1	TRBJ1-1	.	CASSLDPTEAFF	TGCGCCAGCAGTTTGGACCCCACTGAAGCTTTCTTT
.	TRBV4-3	TRBJ2-1	.	CASSQELAWEQFF	TGCGCCAGCAGCCAAGAACTAGCTTGGGAGCAGTTCTTC
.	TRBV19	TRBJ1-1	.	CASSMAGSSEAFF	TGTGCCAGTAGTATGGCAGGGAGCTCTGAAGCTTTCTTT
.	TRBV21-1	TRBJ2-7	.	CASSKGVSPPYEQYF	TGTGCCAGCAGCAAAGGCGTCAGCCCCCCCTACGAGCAGTACTTC
.	TRBV6-1	TRBJ2-7	.	CASSPYRTGGGEQYF	TGTGCCAGCAGTCCCTATAGGACCGGAGGAGGTGAGCAGTACTTC
.	TRBV7-9	TRBJ2-1	TRBD2	CASSQGTSGEHEQFF	TGTGCCAGCAGCCAAGGGACTAGCGGGGAACATGAGCAGTTCTTC
.	TRBV6-1	TRBJ2-7	TRBD1	CASLRYAQGVNEQYF	TGTGCCAGCCTTCGTTACGCACAGGGGGTCAACGAGCAGTACTTC
.	TRBV10-1	TRBJ2-1	TRBD1	CASSSGTGGNEQFF	TGCGCCAGCAGTTCCGGGACAGGGGGCAATGAGCAGTTCTTC
.	TRBV6-6	TRBJ2-7	.	CASSYRSGGYEQYF	TGTGCCAGCAGTTACCGGTCAGGAGGCTACGAGCAGTACTTC
.	TRBV5-1	TRBJ2-7	TRBD1	CASSAWDRDYEQYF	TGCGCCAGCAGCGCATGGGACAGAGACTACGAGCAGTACTTC
.	TRBV9	TRBJ2-5	.	CASSVGSAWRGRIQETQYF	TGTGCCAGCAGCGTAGGGAGTGCCTGGAGAGGACGGATCCAAGAGACCCAGTACTTC
.	TRBV5-8	TRBJ1-1	.	CASSWGGEAFF	TGTGCCAGCAGCTGGGGAGGTGAAGCTTTCTTT
.	TRBV7-9	TRBJ2-7	.	CASSPSLAGDFSYEQYF	TGTGCCAGCAGCCCCTCCCTGGCAGGGGACTTCTCCTACGAGCAGTACTTC